This T cell receptor beta chain was captured in a study of neoadjuvant anti-PD-1 for oral cavity cancer. Study information: Before surgery, most patients got three to four biweekly 3 mg/kg nivolumab doses. Patients without progression got a fourth dose around day 43.

PBMC libraries mostly used about 450 ng of input genomic DNA, with six replicates per sample. TCRdb's table, derived via immunoSEQ multiplex PCR, lists solely in-frame clones and lacks some. Of 80,000 to 95,000 clones in the sample, roughly 80% were seen once. These oral cavity squamous cell carcinomas were HPV-negative and locally advanced. Sequencing used PBMCs, obtained before nivolumab (anti-PD-1) treatment. The TCR was taken from a person aged 40 to 85 with oral cavity squamous cell carcinoma.

The CDR3 sequence is CAITTAGLRQEDYGYTF. The CDR3 DNA reads TGTGCCATCACAACGGCAGGACTCAGGCAGGAGGACTATGGCTACACCTTC. The J gene is TRBJ1-2, the V gene TRBV10-3; the D is unclear. Trimming shortened V by 7 bases and J by 3 bases, and 24 bases separated the two germline ends. The germline CDR1 and CDR2 sequences are ENHRY and SYGVKD. The CDR3 length is 17 residues.